This is a list of T cell receptor beta chains from one sample in a study of blood T cell repertoires in COVID-19. Sequencing used immunoSEQ multiplex PCR; TCRdb keeps in-frame clones, though not all of them. Of 110,000 to 150,000 clones listed, 84% were seen once; the top ten hold 44%. The sequenced sample was peripheral blood. The receptors stem from a human donor in a cohort sampled during active COVID-19. The CDR3 runs from the conserved cysteine through the conserved F or W. D genes are given only for firm matches. Clone size is shown for a subset of rows, as once, few, many or a class of expanded clone.

V gene	CDR3 length	clone size	J gene	D gene	CDR3 DNA	CDR3 protein
TRBV5-1	14	NA	TRBJ1-1	NA	TGCGCCAGCAAATTACAGGCTCTGGACACTGAAGCTTTCTTT	CASKLQALDTEAFF
TRBV7-3	14	once	TRBJ2-3	TRBD2	TGTGCCAGCAGCGAAGGACTAGCAGCAGATACGCAGTATTTT	CASSEGLAADTQYF
TRBV5-1	17	NA	TRBJ2-3	TRBD2	TGCGCCAGCAGCTTGGAGGGGCGGGGGATGGGCACAGATACGCAGTATTTT	CASSLEGRGMGTDTQYF
TRBV15	16	NA	TRBJ2-4	TRBD1	TGTGCCACCAGCAGATCCCAGGACAGGGCGGTACACATTCAGTACTTC	CATSRSQDRAVHIQYF
TRBV19	11	few	TRBJ2-1	NA	TGTGCCAGTAGCACGGGTGTTGAGCAGTTCTTC	CASSTGVEQFF
TRBV5-8	12	NA	TRBJ1-1	NA	TGTGCCAGCGGACTGGCCGGCACTGAAGCTTTCTTT	CASGLAGTEAFF
TRBV28	13	NA	TRBJ2-5	TRBD1	TGTGCCAGCAGGACAGGGGGATTGGGGACCCAGTACTTC	CASRTGGLGTQYF
TRBV4-3	14	once	TRBJ1-2	TRBD1	TGCGCCAGCAGCCAAGATAGGGGGCTAAGTGGCTACACCTTC	CASSQDRGLSGYTF
TRBV11-3	15	NA	TRBJ2-2	NA	TGTGCCAGCAGCTTAGACGGCGGGTCAGTCGGGGAGCTGTTTTTT	CASSLDGGSVGELFF
TRBV2	14	NA	TRBJ1-3	NA	TGTGCCAGCCAACAATCGGGACAAGGAAACACCATATATTTT	CASQQSGQGNTIYF
TRBV6-5	15	NA	TRBJ2-1	TRBD2	TGTGCCAGCAGTTACAGCGGGGGCTCCTACAATGAGCAGTTCTTC	CASSYSGGSYNEQFF
TRBV11-3	12	NA	TRBJ1-1	NA	TGTGCCAGCAGCGCGACAGGCGCTGAAGCTTTCTTT	CASSATGAEAFF
TRBV6-6	13	NA	TRBJ1-4	TRBD1	TGTGCCAGCAGTTACGGGACAGGGCTGAGACTGTTTTTT	CASSYGTGLRLFF
TRBV18	16	NA	TRBJ2-4	NA	TGTGCCAGCTCACTCACGGGACTCTCGACCAAAAACATTCAGTACTTC	CASSLTGLSTKNIQYF
TRBV7-2	13	NA	TRBJ2-7	NA	TGTGCCAGCAGCTTACGTAGCGGCTACGAGCAGTACTTC	CASSLRSGYEQYF
TRBV5-5	16	NA	TRBJ2-1	TRBD2	TGTGCCAGCAGCTTGGGGGCTAGCGGGGCCCACAATGAGCAGTTCTTC	CASSLGASGAHNEQFF
TRBV19	14	once	TRBJ1-5	TRBD1	TGTGCCAGTAGCAGGACAGGGGGGAATCAGCCCCAGCATTTT	CASSRTGGNQPQHF
TRBV6-1	15	NA	TRBJ1-2	NA	TGTGCCAGCAGTGAAGCGGGGGCGCGGGACTATGGCTACACCTTC	CASSEAGARDYGYTF
TRBV19	14	NA	TRBJ2-1	NA	TGTGCCAGTAAGGACAGAAGCTTTTACAATGAGCAGTTCTTC	CASKDRSFYNEQFF
TRBV6-6	15	NA	TRBJ2-5	NA	TGTGCCAGCAGCACCTCGTTGGGCCGACAAGAGACCCAGTACTTC	CASSTSLGRQETQYF
TRBV7-3	12	NA	TRBJ1-2	NA	TGTGCCAGCCGCACAAGTTACTATGGCTACACCTTC	CASRTSYYGYTF
TRBV7-6	16	NA	TRBJ2-2	NA	TGTGCCAGCAGCGTAAAAGGGGGGGCTTGGACCGGGGAGCTGTTTTTT	CASSVKGGAWTGELFF
TRBV5-6	12	few	TRBJ1-1	NA	TGTGCCAGCAGCTTGGGGCAGACTGAAGCTTTCTTT	CASSLGQTEAFF
TRBV12-3/TRBV12-4	13	NA	TRBJ2-5	TRBD2	TGTGCCAGCAGGATTAGCGGGAGAGAGACCCAGTACTTC	CASRISGRETQYF
TRBV5-6	15	NA	TRBJ1-2	TRBD1	TGTGCCAGCAGCCTGACCGGGACAGACGTCTATGGCTACACCTTC	CASSLTGTDVYGYTF
TRBV10-3	15	NA	TRBJ1-2	TRBD1	TGTGCCATCAGCCCCCGGGACAGTGGAAACTATGGCTACACCTTC	CAISPRDSGNYGYTF
TRBV19	16	NA	TRBJ1-1	TRBD1	TGTGCCAGTAGTATAGACGGGACAGGGGCGAACACTGAAGCTTTCTTT	CASSIDGTGANTEAFF
TRBV3-1/TRBV3-2	14	NA	TRBJ1-3	NA	TGTGCCAGCAGCCAGCCAGGGGCCGGAAACACCATATATTTT	CASSQPGAGNTIYF
TRBV2	12	NA	TRBJ2-2	NA	TGTGCCAAAAGGAGGGGTGTCGGGGAGCTGTTTTTT	CAKRRGVGELFF
TRBV3-1/TRBV3-2	13	NA	TRBJ1-1	NA	TGTGCCAGCAGCCAAGGGAGGGAAACTGAAGCTTTCTTT	CASSQGRETEAFF
TRBV6-5	12	NA	TRBJ1-2	NA	TGTGCCAGCTCCACGGGGTGGTATGGCTACACCTTC	CASSTGWYGYTF
TRBV15	13	NA	TRBJ1-5	NA	TGTGCCACCGACCGGGGGGACAATCAGCCCCAGCATTTT	CATDRGDNQPQHF
TRBV25-1	13	NA	TRBJ1-1	NA	TGTGCCAGCAGTCGGCCGGGGAACACTGAAGCTTTCTTT	CASSRPGNTEAFF
TRBV10-2	16	NA	TRBJ2-1	TRBD2	TGCGCCAGCAGTGATCAGGCGGGAGGGCCCTACAATGAGCAGTTCTTC	CASSDQAGGPYNEQFF
TRBV7-3	14	NA	TRBJ2-3	NA	TGTGCCAGCAGCCCAAGGGGGGGCTCAGATACGCAGTATTTT	CASSPRGGSDTQYF
TRBV6-6	16	NA	TRBJ2-1	TRBD2	TGTGCCAGCATTCAAGGACTAGCGGGGGGGGACAATGAGCAGTTCTTC	CASIQGLAGGDNEQFF
TRBV2	15	NA	TRBJ2-7	TRBD1	TGTGCCAGCAGTGAATGGCAGGGGGCTTTGGGGGAGCAGTACTTC	CASSEWQGALGEQYF
TRBV6-6	15	NA	TRBJ2-3	NA	TGTGCCAGCAGTTACTCCGACCTCAGGATAGATACGCAGTATTTT	CASSYSDLRIDTQYF
TRBV4-1	12	NA	TRBJ1-1	NA	TGCGCCAGCAGCCAAGAGTCAGATGAAGCTTTCTTT	CASSQESDEAFF
TRBV5-6	15	NA	TRBJ1-4	TRBD1	TGTGCCAGCAGCCCCGGGACAGGTTATAGTGAAAAACTGTTTTTT	CASSPGTGYSEKLFF